The T cell receptor (beta chain) under discussion was sequenced for a study of control samples from healthy donors and cancer patients. Germline V CDR1 and CDR2: SGHRS, YFSETQ. V lost 6 bases to trimming and J lost 1 base, with 18 bases between them. The CDR3 runs to 16 residues. The sample holds one count of this clone. Using immunoSEQ multiplex PCR, the repertoire was profiled, and TCRdb retains in-frame clones only, with some absent. This table has approximately 140,000 clones, around nine tenths appearing once. The sequence was obtained from a woman aged 25 to 45 in good health. The rearrangement uses TRBV5-1 and TRBJ2-3, with D unclear. Sequenced material: blood. This chain's CDR3 is CASTSEGHSRTDTQYF. The CDR3 nucleotides read TGCGCCAGCACCTCAGAAGGTCACTCTCGCACAGATACGCAGTATTTT.